What follows is one TCR beta chain and its context. What it recognizes is unknown. Treatment indicated: roughly 19 received Ad26.COV2.S at low or high dose, single or two shots; roughly five received placebo; per-sample allocation not given. Repertoires come from day 63 after the first vaccine or placebo injection. Wuhan-strain spike was delivered by a replication-incompetent Ad26 vector. These data belong to a study of Ad26.COV2.S vaccination and SARS-CoV-2 variants. Study summary: Ad26.COV2.S, an intramuscular injection, was given once or twice 56 days apart.

The CDR3 runs to 12 residues. The V gene lost 6 bases and the J gene lost 3 bases, with 8 bases spanning the gap. Germline CDR1 SNHLY, CDR2 FYNNEI. Assay: immunoSEQ multiplex PCR; the TCRdb copy retains only in-frame clones and omits some. This sample yields 350,000 to 500,000 clones, of which around 90% are seen a single time; approximately 4.3% belongs to the top ten. Overall study results and limits: Spike-specific TCR breadth ran higher among vaccine recipients than placebo recipients.

J is TRBJ1-1 and V is TRBV2; D is unresolved. The receptor's source is a person aged 18-65 years who received the Ad26.COV2.S COVID-19 vaccine or a placebo. The input for sequencing was peripheral blood, taken in a trial of Ad26.COV2.S vaccine versus placebo. The CDR3 loop reads CASSFDHTEAFF. In DNA form, the CDR3 reads TGTGCCAGCAGCTTTGACCACACTGAAGCTTTCTTT.